Listed here are 15 T cell receptor beta chains from one sample, sequenced in a study of blood T cell repertoires in COVID-19. Profiled with immunoSEQ multiplex PCR; TCRdb holds only in-frame clones, not every one. The table records 250,000 to 400,000 clones, approximately 81% of them present only once. The sequenced sample was PBMCs or T cells enriched from blood (not recorded which). These receptors all stem from a woman in her thirties who had been exposed to COVID-19.

The V call is TRBV7-2, the J call TRBJ1-1; possible D gene TRBD1, 5 bases. The CDR3 runs to 15 residues. Between the trimmed V and J ends, which lost 0 bases and 3 bases, there was a span of 11 bases. CDR1 and CDR2 (germline): SGHTA, FQGNSA. The CDR3 loop is CASSLAGRADTEAFF. The CDR3 nucleotides are TGTGCCAGCAGCTTAGCGGGCAGGGCGGACACTGAAGCTTTCTTT.

The chain links TRBV7-3 to TRBJ2-2; D possibly corresponds to TRBD2 (6 bases). Germline V lookup: CDR1 SGHTA, CDR2 FQGTGA. Trimming shortened V by 2 bases and J by 4 bases, and 14 bases separated the two germline ends. The CDR3 length is 16 residues. The CDR3 is CASSLPRERVTGELFF. DNA for the CDR3: TGTGCCAGCAGCTTACCCCGGGAGAGGGTCACCGGGGAGCTGTTTTTT.

This clone was seen ten or more times. This chain connects TRBV24-1 to TRBJ2-5; D perhaps matches TRBD1 (6 bases). The V end was cut by 5 bases, the J end by 5 bases, with 17 bases between. CDR1 is KGHDR, CDR2 SFDVKD, per germline. The CDR3 loop spans 15 amino acids. The CDR3 is CATSAYTGKGETQYF. The CDR3 region has the DNA TGTGCCACCAGTGCCTACACAGGGAAAGGGGAGACCCAGTACTTC.

The chain couples TRBV7-8 to TRBJ1-1, with D possibly matching TRBD1 (6 bases). The germline gives CDR1 SGHVS, CDR2 FQNEAQ. V lost 0 bases and J 0 bases, leaving 11 bases between the germline ends. This CDR3 is 16 amino acids long. CDR3 DNA sequence: TGTGCCAGCAGCTTAGCAGGGGGAACGGTGAACACTGAAGCTTTCTTT. Translation: CASSLAGGTVNTEAFF.

The sample holds a few counts of this clone. The genes are TRBV7-2 and TRBJ2-3; 11 bases align to TRBD2. This CDR3 has 16 residues. Germline lookup yields CDR1 SGHTA and CDR2 FQGNSA. The V gene end was trimmed by 0 bases and the J gene end by 2 bases; junction bases not matched to a gene: 1. CDR3 loop: CASSLASGRATDTQYF. CDR3 bases: TGTGCCAGCAGCTTAGCTAGCGGGAGGGCCACAGATACGCAGTATTTT.

The V and J genes are TRBV2 and TRBJ2-7; a possible D gene is TRBD1 (6 bases). CDR1 is SNHLY, CDR2 FYNNEI, per germline. V dropped 0 bases and J dropped 0 bases, with 12 bases sitting between them. The CDR3 consists of 16 residues. CDR3 in amino acids: CASSEADQGLSYEQYF. CDR3 nucleotide sequence: TGTGCCAGCAGTGAAGCCGATCAGGGGCTCTCCTACGAGCAGTACTTC.

The chain links TRBV7-9 to TRBJ1-2, with a tentative D call TRBD1 (6 bases). The CDR3 runs 15 residues. The V gene lost 5 bases and the J gene lost 6 bases, with 19 bases spanning the gap. CDR1 and CDR2 (germline): SEHNR, FQNEAQ (reference sequence). CDR3 sequence reads: CASSGWTELLDGYTF. The CDR3 DNA follows: TGTGCCAGCAGCGGATGGACAGAGCTTTTAGATGGCTACACCTTC.

The rearrangement joins TRBV4-3 to TRBJ1-2, with 9 bases fitting TRBD1. Germline V gene sequence: CDR1 LGHNA, CDR2 YSLEER. The CDR3 has 16 amino acids. Trimming at V came to 1 base and at J to 4 bases, leaving 7 bases not matched to a gene. The CDR3 here is CASSQGRTGGGYGYTF. The CDR3 DNA sequence: TGCGCCAGCAGCCAAGGCCGTACAGGGGGCGGCTATGGCTACACCTTC.

The V gene is TRBV12-3 or TRBV12-4, the J gene TRBJ2-4, with D perhaps TRBD2 (6 bases). This CDR3 comprises 13 residues. Trimming shortened V by 7 bases and J by 0 bases, and 7 bases separated the two germline ends. In nucleotides, the CDR3 is TGTGCCAGCACGGGAGAAGCCAAAAACATTCAGTACTTC. It translates to CASTGEAKNIQYF.

The CDR3 DNA follows: TGTGCCAGCAGCTTTGGTAGCGGGAGTTTCACAGATACGCAGTATTTT. It yields the protein CASSFGSGSFTDTQYF. The V and J genes are TRBV7-3 and TRBJ2-3; 9 bases align to TRBD2. The CDR3 contains 16 residues. Looked up from germline, CDR1 is SGHTA and CDR2 is FQGTGA. The ends lost 3 bases at V and 2 bases at J; junction bases unmatched: 6.

This chain joins TRBV13 and TRBJ1-6, with 8 bases aligning to TRBD1. Germline CDR1 is PRHDT and CDR2 is FYEKMQ (reference sequence). V was clipped by 4 bases and J by 7 bases; unmatched bases: 6. CDR3 size: 15 residues. The CDR3 DNA reads TGTGCCAGCAGCTCGAGGACAGGGAGGAATTCACCCCTCCACTTT. Protein sequence: CASSSRTGRNSPLHF.

The rearrangement uses TRBV9 and TRBJ2-1; the D gene is possibly TRBD1 (6 bases). The V and J ends lost 5 bases and 8 bases respectively, with 23 bases between them. The CDR3 has 16 residues. Germline assignment: CDR1 SGDLS and CDR2 YYNGEE. The CDR3 reads CASSQDSSYRVHEQFF. In nucleotides, the CDR3 is TGTGCCAGCAGTCAGGACAGTTCCTATCGCGTGCATGAGCAGTTCTTC.

Remarks on this clone: Other nucleotide sequences from this sample produce the same CDR3. The V gene is TRBV9, the J gene TRBJ1-1; D unclear. The V end was cut by 3 bases, the J end by 0 bases, with 6 bases between. The germline V gene encodes CDR1 SGDLS and CDR2 YYNGEE. This CDR3 is built from 13 residues. CDR3 in amino acids: CASSGGMNTEAFF. CDR3 nucleotide sequence: TGTGCCAGCAGCGGAGGCATGAACACTGAAGCTTTCTTT.

The chain is built from TRBV29-1 and TRBJ1-2; D uncertain. Trimming shortened V by 4 bases and J by 8 bases, and 8 bases separated the two germline ends. CDR1 and CDR2 from the germline V gene are SQVTM and ANQGSEA. This CDR3 contains 10 residues. CDR3 nucleotides: TGCAGCGTTGCAGGTTACGGCTACACCTTC. Translated, it gives CSVAGYGYTF.

The chain is built from TRBV28 and TRBJ1-2; D is uncertain. The CDR3 extends over 12 amino acids. V lost 4 bases and J 4 bases, leaving 7 bases between the germline ends. From germline, CDR1 is MDHEN and CDR2 SYDVKM. In nucleotides, the CDR3 is TGTGCCAGCAGTTCGGTTGTCTATGGCTACACCTTC. This sequence encodes CASSSVVYGYTF.